This TCR beta chain was documented in a study of cytomegalovirus exposure and HLA in healthy donors. Use of 60 Vbeta and 13 Jbeta primers characterized the PCR. The protocol was immunoSEQ multiplex PCR, while the TCRdb copy is restricted to in-frame clones and leaves out a portion. The sample has around 63,000 clones, around 80% seen once. With regard to this clone: Its antigen remains unknown.

Trimming took off 0 bases at V and 2 bases at J, with 5 bases between the two ends. Looked up from germline, CDR1 is SGDLS and CDR2 is YYNGEE. This CDR3 contains 13 residues. The study, taken as a whole, reports: HLA alleles showed associations with some 17,000 TCR beta sequences in a later analysis, at a 0.05 false discovery rate. Investigators reported some 150 TCR beta chains as tied to cytomegalovirus. Exclusion applied to some V segments, including TRBV6-2 and TRBV6-3, as they were indistinguishable.

The J gene is TRBJ1-2, the V gene TRBV9; D remains ambiguous. This receptor was identified in a woman aged 30 to 39 in good health and CMV-seronegative. The material sequenced was PBMCs. The CDR3 DNA is TGTGCCAGCAGCGTAGGAGTAAACTATGGCTACACCTTC. The encoded protein is CASSVGVNYGYTF.